Included here is one TCR beta chain sequence, with context. Its recognized antigen is unknown. No base-level quality is on record; no much larger clone is a single base apart. The library came from the immunoSEQ multiplex PCR assay. For most patients, high-throughput TCR-beta CDR3 sequencing of genomic DNA was performed by Adaptive Biotechnologies. Regarding the original processing steps: Adaptive's ImmunoSEQ software supplied the TCR sequencing data for around 17 patients, while MiXCR and VDJtools were used to process a few other patients. CDR3 nucleotide sequences shared between donor and recipient were removed because their origin could not be assigned. Alloreactive clones required at least 2-fold expansion over unstimulated cells and minimum CFSE-low frequency of 0.002% (template counts) or 0.001% (read counts). Clones were considered mappable if detected in sequenced pre-transplant spleen, lymph node, or MLR CFSE-low populations of the donor or recipient. Cumulative frequency of alloreactive clones was calculated as a percentage of all sequences weighted by copy number. TCRdb limited this immuneACCESS table to in-frame rearrangements with V and J called. A share of clones is missing; checked studies link under half to unresolved V genes, and the rest is unexplained. The DNA was the basis for D and trimming; V, J and clone size are from that table. The table for this sample lists some 10,000 clones; nearly 95% of them were counted only once. The ten largest account for 16% of the sample.

V is pared back by 6 bases and J by 8 bases, with 20 bases lying between the germline termini. From a lookup of the germline V gene, CDR1 and CDR2 are MDHEN and SYDVKM. The CDR3 holds 15 amino acids from the cysteine to the phenylalanine. The read is trimmed to its CDR3 DNA, 45 bases read in frame from base 1. The data stem from a study of graft-versus-host responses after intestinal transplantation (dated by TCRdb to about 2021). For the wider study: The transplants that recipients received were multivisceral, liver-intestinal, or isolated intestinal. Every recipient was given anti-thymocyte globulin induction, followed by around three years of maintenance tacrolimus and steroids. Graft-versus-host and host-versus-graft alloreactive T cell clones were tracked in the graft, circulation and bone marrow after intestinal transplantation using bulk TCR-beta CDR3 sequencing. Alloreactive clones were identified by sequencing pre-transplant mixed lymphocyte reaction products and comparing these products with unstimulated pre-transplant donor and recipient T cells. Of the roughly 25 intestinal transplant recipients enrolled in the cohort, one of whom was a retransplant, a few patients without pretransplant specimens were excluded. Donor T cell macrochimerism was defined as a peak of at least 4% donor T cells among recipient peripheral blood mononuclear cells. Samples from three later patients were sequenced in-house on an Illumina MiSeq with MiXCR processing rather than by the commercial service.

After transplant, bone marrow was aspirated from the posterior iliac crest or from another site selected by the physician. The paper as a whole reports these results and caveats: Early after transplant, peak levels of circulating GvH clones were found to be associated with declines in HvG clones. The relatively low number and heterogeneity of intestinal transplant patients limited the conclusions. Patients with donor T cell macrochimerism had high GvH to HvG T cell clonal ratios in their allografts. GvH clones were detected in recipient bone marrow, and some appeared earlier in ileal mucosa or blood, consistent with an intestinal mucosal origin.

This TCR was recovered from a human patient who received an intestinal transplant, so some T cells may come from the graft donor. This specimen was bone marrow, taken about 500 days after intestinal transplantation. The receptor chain draws on TRBV28 and TRBJ2-1, with TRBD2 as a weak D call on 6 bases. This receptor has the CDR3 CASSRGAARSDEQFF. The DNA is as follows: TGTGCCAGCAGCCGCGGGGCTGCCAGGAGTGATGAGCAGTTCTTC. The CDR3, completed at both ends by the reference TRBV28 and TRBJ2-1 genes, gives the full variable domain DVKVTQSSRYLVKRTGEKVFLECVQDMDHENMFWYRQDPGLGLRLIYFSYDVKMKEKGDIPEGYSVSREKKERFSLILESASTNQTSMYLCASSRGAARSDEQFFGPGTRLTVL.